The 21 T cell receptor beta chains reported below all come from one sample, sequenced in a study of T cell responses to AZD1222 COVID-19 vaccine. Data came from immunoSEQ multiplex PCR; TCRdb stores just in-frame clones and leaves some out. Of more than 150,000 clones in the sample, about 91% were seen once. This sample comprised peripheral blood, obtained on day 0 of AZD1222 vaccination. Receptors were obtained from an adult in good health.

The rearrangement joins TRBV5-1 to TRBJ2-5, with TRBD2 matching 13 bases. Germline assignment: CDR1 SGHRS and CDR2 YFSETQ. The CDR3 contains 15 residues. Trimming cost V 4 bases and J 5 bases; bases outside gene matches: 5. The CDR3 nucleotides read TGCGCCAGCAGCCGCGGGACTAGCGGGATGGAGACCCAGTACTTC. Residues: CASSRGTSGMETQYF.

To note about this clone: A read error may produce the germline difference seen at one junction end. In DNA, the CDR3 is TGTGCCGGCAGAACGTTAGCGGGAGGTTTTAGCACAGATACGCAGTATTTT. Protein sequence: CAGRTLAGGFSTDTQYF. This chain connects TRBV27 to TRBJ2-3; TRBD2 agrees at 10 bases. The germline V gene has CDR1 MNHEY and CDR2 SMNVEV (reference sequence). CDR3 length equals 17 residues.

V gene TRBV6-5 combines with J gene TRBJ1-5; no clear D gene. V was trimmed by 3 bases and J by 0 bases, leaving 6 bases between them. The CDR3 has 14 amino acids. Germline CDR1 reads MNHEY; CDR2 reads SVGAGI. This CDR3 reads CASSYDNSNQPQHF. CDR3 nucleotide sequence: TGTGCCAGCAGTTATGACAATAGCAATCAGCCCCAGCATTTT.

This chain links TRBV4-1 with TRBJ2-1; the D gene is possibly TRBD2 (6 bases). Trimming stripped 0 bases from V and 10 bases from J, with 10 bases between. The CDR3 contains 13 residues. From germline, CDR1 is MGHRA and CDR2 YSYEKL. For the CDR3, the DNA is TGCGCCAGCAGCCAAGAGGGCGGGAACGAGCAGTTCTTC. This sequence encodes CASSQEGGNEQFF.

The CDR3 spells CASSSGEESGRASRGTQYF. Written as DNA, the CDR3 is TGCGCCAGCAGCTCCGGGGAAGAAAGCGGGAGGGCCTCACGAGGTACGCAGTATTTT. J is TRBJ2-3 and V is TRBV5-1, with 10 bases lining up with TRBD2. This CDR3 region has 19 residues. From germline, CDR1 is SGHRS and CDR2 YFSETQ. The junction had 21 bases not matched to a gene; V was cut back by 3 bases and J by 8 bases.

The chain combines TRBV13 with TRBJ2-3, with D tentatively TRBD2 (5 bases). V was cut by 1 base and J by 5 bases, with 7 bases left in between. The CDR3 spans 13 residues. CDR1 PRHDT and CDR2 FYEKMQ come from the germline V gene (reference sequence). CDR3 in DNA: TGTGCCAGCAGCTTAGTCGGAGGAGATACGCAGTATTTT. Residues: CASSLVGGDTQYF.

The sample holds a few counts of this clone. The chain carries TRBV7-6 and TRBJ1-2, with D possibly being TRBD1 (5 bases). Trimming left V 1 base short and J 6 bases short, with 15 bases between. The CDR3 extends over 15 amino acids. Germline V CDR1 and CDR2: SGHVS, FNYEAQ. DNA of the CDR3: TGTGCCAGCAGCTTAGGATCTCAGGGAACGGATGGCTACACCTTC. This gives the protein CASSLGSQGTDGYTF.

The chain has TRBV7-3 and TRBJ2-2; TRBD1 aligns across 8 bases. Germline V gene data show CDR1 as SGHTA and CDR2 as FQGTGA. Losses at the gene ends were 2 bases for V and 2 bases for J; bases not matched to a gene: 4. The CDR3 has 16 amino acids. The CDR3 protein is CASSLQGAGNTGELFF. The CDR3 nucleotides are TGTGCCAGCAGCTTACAGGGGGCGGGAAACACCGGGGAGCTGTTTTTT. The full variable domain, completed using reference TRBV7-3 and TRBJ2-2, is GAGVSQTPSNKVTEKGKYVELRCDPISGHTALYWYRQSLGQGPEFLIYFQGTGAADDSGLPNDRFFAVRPEGSVSTLKIQRTERGDSAVYLCASSLQGAGNTGELFFGEGSRLTVL.

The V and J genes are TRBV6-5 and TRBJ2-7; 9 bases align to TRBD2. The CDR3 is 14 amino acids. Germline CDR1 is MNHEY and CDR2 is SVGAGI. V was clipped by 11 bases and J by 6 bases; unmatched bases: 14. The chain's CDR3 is CAQPFAGGNPEQYF. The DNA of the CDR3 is TGTGCCCAGCCGTTTGCGGGAGGGAATCCCGAGCAGTACTTC.

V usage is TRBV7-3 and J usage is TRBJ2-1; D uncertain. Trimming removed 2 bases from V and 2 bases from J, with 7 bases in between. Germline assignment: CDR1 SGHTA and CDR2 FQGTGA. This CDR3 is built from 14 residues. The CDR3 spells CASSLGWTYNEQFF. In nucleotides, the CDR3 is TGTGCCAGCAGCTTAGGCTGGACCTACAATGAGCAGTTCTTC.

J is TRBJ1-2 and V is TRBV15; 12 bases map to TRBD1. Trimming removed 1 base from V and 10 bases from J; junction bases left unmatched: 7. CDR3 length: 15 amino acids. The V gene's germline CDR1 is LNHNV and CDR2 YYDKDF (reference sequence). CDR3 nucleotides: TGTGCCACCAGCAGAGCCTCCGGGACAGGGGGCGACTACACCTTC. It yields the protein CATSRASGTGGDYTF. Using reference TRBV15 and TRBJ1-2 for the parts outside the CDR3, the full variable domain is DAMVIQNPRYQVTQFGKPVTLSCSQTLNHNVMYWYQQKSSQAPKLLFHYYDKDFNNEADTPDNFQSRRPNTSFCFLDIRSPGLGDTAMYLCATSRASGTGGDYTFGSGTRLTVV.

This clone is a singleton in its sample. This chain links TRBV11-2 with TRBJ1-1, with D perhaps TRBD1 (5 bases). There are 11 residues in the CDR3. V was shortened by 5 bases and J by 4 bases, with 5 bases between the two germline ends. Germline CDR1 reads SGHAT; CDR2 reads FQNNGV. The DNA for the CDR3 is TGTGCCAGCAGCGGGACCACTGAAGCTTTCTTT. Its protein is CASSGTTEAFF.

The CDR3 loop reads CASSLGPEYEQYF. For the CDR3, the DNA is TGTGCCAGCAGTTTAGGACCGGAATACGAGCAGTACTTC. The J gene is TRBJ2-7, the V gene TRBV12-3 or TRBV12-4, with no clear D. V lost 1 base and J lost 4, with 8 bases in between. This CDR3 spans 13 amino acids.

CDR3 residues: CASSPGRSNEKLFF. In nucleotides, the CDR3 is TGTGCCAGCTCACCAGGCAGATCAAATGAAAAACTGTTTTTT. This rearrangement joins TRBV18 to TRBJ1-4, with D hard to call. This CDR3 is 14 amino acids long. Trimming left V 2 bases short and J 5 bases short, with 9 bases between. In germline, CDR1 is KGHSH, CDR2 LQKENI.

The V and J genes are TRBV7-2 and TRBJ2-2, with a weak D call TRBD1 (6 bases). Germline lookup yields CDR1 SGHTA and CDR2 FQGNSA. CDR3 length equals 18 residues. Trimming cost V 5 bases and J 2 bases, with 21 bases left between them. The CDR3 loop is CASSPRSGGGTNTGELFF. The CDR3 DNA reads TGTGCCAGCAGCCCCCGATCCGGAGGTGGGACAAACACCGGGGAGCTGTTTTTT.

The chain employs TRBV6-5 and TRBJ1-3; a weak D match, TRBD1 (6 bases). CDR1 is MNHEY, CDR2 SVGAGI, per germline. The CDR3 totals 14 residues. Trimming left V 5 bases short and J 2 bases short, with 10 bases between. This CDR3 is CASSRTGPGNTIYF. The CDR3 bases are TGTGCCAGCAGTCGAACAGGGCCTGGAAACACCATATATTTT.

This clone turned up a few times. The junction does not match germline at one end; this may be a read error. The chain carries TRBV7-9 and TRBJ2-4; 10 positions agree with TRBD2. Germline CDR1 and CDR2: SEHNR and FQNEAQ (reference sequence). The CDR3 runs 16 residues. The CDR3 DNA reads TGTGCCAGCAGCCTAGCGGGGGCGGGAGCCGGAAACATTCAGTACTTC. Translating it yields CASSLAGAGAGNIQYF. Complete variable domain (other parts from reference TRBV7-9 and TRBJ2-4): DTGVSQNPRHKITKRGQNVTFRCDPISEHNRLYWYRQTLGQGPEFLTYFQNEAQLEKSRLLSDRFSAERPKGSFSTLEIQRTEQGDSAMYLCASSLAGAGAGNIQYFGAGTRLSVL.

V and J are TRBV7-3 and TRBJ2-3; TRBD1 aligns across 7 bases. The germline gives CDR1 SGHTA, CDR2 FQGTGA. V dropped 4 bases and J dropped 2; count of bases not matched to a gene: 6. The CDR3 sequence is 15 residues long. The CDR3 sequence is CASSSRGTITDTQYF. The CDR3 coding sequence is TGTGCCAGCAGCTCCAGGGGGACAATCACAGATACGCAGTATTTT.

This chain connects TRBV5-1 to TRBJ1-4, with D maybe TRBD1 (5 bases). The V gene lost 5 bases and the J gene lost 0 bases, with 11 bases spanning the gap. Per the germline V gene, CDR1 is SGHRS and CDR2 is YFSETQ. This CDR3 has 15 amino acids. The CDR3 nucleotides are TGCGCCAGCAGGAGAGGGACCGCAACTAATGAAAAACTGTTTTTT. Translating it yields CASRRGTATNEKLFF.

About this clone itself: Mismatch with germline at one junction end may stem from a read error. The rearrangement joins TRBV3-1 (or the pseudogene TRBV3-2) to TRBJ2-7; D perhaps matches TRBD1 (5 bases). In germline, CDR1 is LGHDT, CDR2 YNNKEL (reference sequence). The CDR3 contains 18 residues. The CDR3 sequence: CASSQEGYRAGFSSEQYF. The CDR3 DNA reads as TGTGCCAGCAGCCAAGAAGGGTATCGGGCAGGGTTTTCCTCCGAGCAGTACTTC.

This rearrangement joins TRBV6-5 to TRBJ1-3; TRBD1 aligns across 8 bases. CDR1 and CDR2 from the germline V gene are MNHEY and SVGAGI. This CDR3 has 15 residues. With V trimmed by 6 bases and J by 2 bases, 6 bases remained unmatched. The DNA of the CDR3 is TGTGCCAGCAGACTGGACAGGGACCCTGGAAACACCATATATTTT. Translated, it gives CASRLDRDPGNTIYF.